This T cell receptor (beta chain) appears in the sequencing data of a study of blood T cell dynamics during melanoma immunotherapy. The table came from immunoSEQ multiplex PCR; TCRdb's copy has only in-frame clones and leaves some out. The sample carries over 10,000 clones, around 85% recorded once. Study conclusions and caveats: Whether repertoire-driving clones were melanoma-specific could not be determined.

Per germline, CDR1 SGHRS and CDR2 YFSETQ. This CDR3 region has 14 residues. V was clipped by 5 bases and J by 4 bases; unmatched bases: 6. Time point noted: pre-treatment baseline. In the case of this clone: Its antigen remains unknown.

The specimen comprised blood, sampled from a patient treated with checkpoint blockade. This clonotype was obtained from a human donor with melanoma. The genes are TRBV5-1 and TRBJ2-1; 7 bases are a match to TRBD2. CDR3 sequence (DNA): TGCGCCAGCAGGGGAGCGGGAAGTTACAATGAGCAGTTCTTC. Translating gives CASRGAGSYNEQFF.